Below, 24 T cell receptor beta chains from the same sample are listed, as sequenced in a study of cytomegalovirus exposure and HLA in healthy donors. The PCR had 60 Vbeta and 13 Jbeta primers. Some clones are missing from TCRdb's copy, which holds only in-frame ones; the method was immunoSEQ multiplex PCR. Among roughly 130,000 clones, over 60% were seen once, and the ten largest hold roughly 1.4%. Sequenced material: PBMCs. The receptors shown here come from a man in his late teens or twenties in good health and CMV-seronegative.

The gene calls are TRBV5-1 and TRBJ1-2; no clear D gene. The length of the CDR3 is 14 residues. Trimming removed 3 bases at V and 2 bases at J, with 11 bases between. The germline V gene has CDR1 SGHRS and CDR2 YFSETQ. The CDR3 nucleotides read TGCGCCAGCAGCTCAGTTCAAACAAACTATGGCTACACCTTC. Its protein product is CASSSVQTNYGYTF.

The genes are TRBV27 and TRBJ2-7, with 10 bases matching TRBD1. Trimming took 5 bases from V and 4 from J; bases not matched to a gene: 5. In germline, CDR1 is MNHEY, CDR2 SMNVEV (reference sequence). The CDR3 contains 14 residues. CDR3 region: CASSQWDRGYEQYF. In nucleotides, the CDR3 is TGTGCCAGCAGTCAATGGGACAGGGGTTACGAGCAGTACTTC.

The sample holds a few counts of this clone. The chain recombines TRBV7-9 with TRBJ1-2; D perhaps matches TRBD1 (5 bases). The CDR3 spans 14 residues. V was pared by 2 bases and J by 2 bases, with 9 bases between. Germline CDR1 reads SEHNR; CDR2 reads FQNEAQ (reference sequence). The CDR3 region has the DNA TGTGCCAGCAGCTTAAGGGGCAGAAACTATGGCTACACCTTC. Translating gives CASSLRGRNYGYTF.

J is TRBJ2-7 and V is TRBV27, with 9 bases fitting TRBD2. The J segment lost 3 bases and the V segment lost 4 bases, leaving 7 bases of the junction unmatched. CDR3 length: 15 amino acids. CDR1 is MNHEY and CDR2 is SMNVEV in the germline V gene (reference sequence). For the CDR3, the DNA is TGTGCCAGCAGTTCTCTACTAGCGGGTGGCTACGAGCAGTACTTC. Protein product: CASSSLLAGGYEQYF.

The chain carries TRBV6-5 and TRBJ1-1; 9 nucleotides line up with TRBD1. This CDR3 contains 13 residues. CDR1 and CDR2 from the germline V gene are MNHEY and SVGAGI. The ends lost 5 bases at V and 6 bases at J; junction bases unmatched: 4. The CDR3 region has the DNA TGTGCCAGCAGTAGTCGGACAGGGGCTGAAGCTTTCTTT. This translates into CASSSRTGAEAFF.

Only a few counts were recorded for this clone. CDR3 sequence reads: CASSRGTSVTLQETQYF. The CDR3 bases are TGTGCCAGTAGTAGGGGGACTAGCGTGACATTACAAGAGACCCAGTACTTC. The V gene is TRBV19, the J gene TRBJ2-5; 10 positions agree with TRBD2. The CDR3 has 17 amino acids. The ends lost 4 bases at V and 2 bases at J; junction bases unmatched: 10. Looked up from germline, CDR1 is LNHDA and CDR2 is SQIVND (reference sequence).

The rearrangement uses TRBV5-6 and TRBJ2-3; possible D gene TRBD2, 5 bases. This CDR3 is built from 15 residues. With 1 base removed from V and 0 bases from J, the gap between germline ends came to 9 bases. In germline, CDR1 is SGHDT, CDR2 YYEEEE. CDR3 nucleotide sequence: TGTGCCAGCAGCTTGTGGCGGACTAGCACAGATACGCAGTATTTT. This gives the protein CASSLWRTSTDTQYF.

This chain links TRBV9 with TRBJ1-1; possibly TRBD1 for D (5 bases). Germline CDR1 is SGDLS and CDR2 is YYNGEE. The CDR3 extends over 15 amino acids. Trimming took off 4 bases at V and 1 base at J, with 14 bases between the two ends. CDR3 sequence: CASSPQQGWNTEAFF. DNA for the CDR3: TGTGCCAGCAGCCCCCAGCAGGGTTGGAACACTGAAGCTTTCTTT.

CDR3 coding DNA: TGTGCCAGCAGCTTGGTTCTGTCCACCGGGGAGCTGTTTTTT. This encodes CASSLVLSTGELFF. This chain joins TRBV5-6 and TRBJ2-2; D not resolved. Trimming pared 0 bases from V and 4 bases from J, leaving 7 bases between. The CDR3 is 14 residues long. The germline CDR1 and CDR2 sequences are SGHDT and YYEEEE.

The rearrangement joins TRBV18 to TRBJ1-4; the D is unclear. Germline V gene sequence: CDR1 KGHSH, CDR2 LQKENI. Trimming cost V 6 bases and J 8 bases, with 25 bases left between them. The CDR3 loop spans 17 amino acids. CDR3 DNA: TGTGCCAGCTCGCCTCGGGATTTCGTAGCGCTCGGGGAAAAACTGTTTTTT. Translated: CASSPRDFVALGEKLFF. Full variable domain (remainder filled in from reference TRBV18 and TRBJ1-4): NAGVMQNPRHLVRRRGQEARLRCSPMKGHSHVYWYRQLPEEGLKFMVYLQKENIIDESGMPKERFSAEFPKEGPSILRIQQVVRGDSAAYFCASSPRDFVALGEKLFFGSGTQLSVL.

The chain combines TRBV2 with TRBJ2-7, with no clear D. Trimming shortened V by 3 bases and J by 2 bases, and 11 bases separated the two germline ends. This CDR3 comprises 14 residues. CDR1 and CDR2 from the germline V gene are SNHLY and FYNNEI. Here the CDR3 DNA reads TGTGCCAGCAGTGAGGGCGTCCTCCCCTACGAGCAGTACTTC. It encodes CASSEGVLPYEQYF.

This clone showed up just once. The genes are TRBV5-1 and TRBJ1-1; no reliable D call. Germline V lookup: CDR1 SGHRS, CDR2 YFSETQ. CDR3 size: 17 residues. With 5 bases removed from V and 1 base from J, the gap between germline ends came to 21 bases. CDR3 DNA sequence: TGCGCCAGCAGGTCCGAATTTTTCACTGGGCGGAACACTGAAGCTTTCTTT. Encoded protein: CASRSEFFTGRNTEAFF.

In nucleotides, the CDR3 is TGTGCCAGCAGCTCCTTTGCGGGGACGGCTGATAATCAGCCCCAGCATTTT. This codes for CASSSFAGTADNQPQHF. The chain employs TRBV28 and TRBJ1-5, with D perhaps matching TRBD1 (5 bases). The CDR3 consists of 17 residues. With 6 bases removed from V and 4 bases from J, the gap between germline ends came to 22 bases. Germline lookup yields CDR1 MDHEN and CDR2 SYDVKM.

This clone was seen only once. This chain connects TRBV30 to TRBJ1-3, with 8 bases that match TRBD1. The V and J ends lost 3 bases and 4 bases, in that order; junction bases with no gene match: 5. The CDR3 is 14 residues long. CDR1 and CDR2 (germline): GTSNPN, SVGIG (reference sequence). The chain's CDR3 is CAWSQGAQGNTIYF. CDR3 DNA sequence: TGTGCCTGGAGCCAGGGGGCGCAGGGAAACACCATATATTTT.

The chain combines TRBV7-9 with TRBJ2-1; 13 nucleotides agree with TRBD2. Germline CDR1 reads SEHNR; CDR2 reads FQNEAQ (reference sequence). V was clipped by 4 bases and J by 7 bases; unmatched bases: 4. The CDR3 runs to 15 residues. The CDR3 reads CASSSGLAGWNEQFF. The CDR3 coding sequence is TGTGCCAGCAGCTCGGGACTAGCGGGGTGGAATGAGCAGTTCTTC.

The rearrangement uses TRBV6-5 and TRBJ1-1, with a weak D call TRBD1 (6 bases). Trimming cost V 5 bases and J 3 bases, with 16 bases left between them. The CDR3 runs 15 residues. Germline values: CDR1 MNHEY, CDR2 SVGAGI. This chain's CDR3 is CASSPRPGADTEAFF. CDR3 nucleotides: TGTGCCAGCAGTCCCCGCCCAGGGGCCGACACTGAAGCTTTCTTT.

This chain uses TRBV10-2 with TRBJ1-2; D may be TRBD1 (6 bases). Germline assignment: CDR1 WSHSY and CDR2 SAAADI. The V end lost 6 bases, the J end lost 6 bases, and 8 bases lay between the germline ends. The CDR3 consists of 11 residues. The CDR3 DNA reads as TGCGCCAGCAGCCAGGGGAATGGCTACACCTTC. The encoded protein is CASSQGNGYTF.

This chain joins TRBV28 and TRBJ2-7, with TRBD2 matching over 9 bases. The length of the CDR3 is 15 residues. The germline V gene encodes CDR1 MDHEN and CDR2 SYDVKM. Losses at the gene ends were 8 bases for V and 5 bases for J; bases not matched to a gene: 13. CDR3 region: CASCDLAGGPNEQYF. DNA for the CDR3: TGTGCCAGCTGCGATCTGGCGGGAGGGCCCAACGAGCAGTACTTC. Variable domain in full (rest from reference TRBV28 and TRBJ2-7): DVKVTQSSRYLVKRTGEKVFLECVQDMDHENMFWYRQDPGLGLRLIYFSYDVKMKEKGDIPEGYSVSREKKERFSLILESASTNQTSMYLCASCDLAGGPNEQYFGPGTRLTVT.

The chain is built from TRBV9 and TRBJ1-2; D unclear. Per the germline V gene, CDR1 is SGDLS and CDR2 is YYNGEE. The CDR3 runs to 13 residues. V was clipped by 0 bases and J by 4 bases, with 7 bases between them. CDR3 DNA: TGTGCCAGCAGCGTAGCTCTCGGCTATGGCTACACCTTC. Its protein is CASSVALGYGYTF.

In nucleotides, the CDR3 is TGTGCCAGCAGCCCCGACAGACTCCTGGGCTACACCTTC. Amino acid sequence: CASSPDRLLGYTF. This chain uses TRBV7-2 with TRBJ1-2, with D perhaps TRBD1 (5 bases). V shed 5 bases and J shed 8 bases, with 15 bases lying between them. This CDR3 is 13 amino acids long. Germline V gives CDR1 SGHTA, CDR2 FQGNSA.

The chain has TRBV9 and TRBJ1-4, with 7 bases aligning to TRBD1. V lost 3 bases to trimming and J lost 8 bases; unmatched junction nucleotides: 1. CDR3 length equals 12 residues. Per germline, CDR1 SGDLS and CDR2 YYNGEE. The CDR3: CASSEGGEKLFF. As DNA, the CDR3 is TGTGCCAGCAGCGAAGGGGGCGAAAAACTGTTTTTT. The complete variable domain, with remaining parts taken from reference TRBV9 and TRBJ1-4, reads DSGVTQTPKHLITATGQRVTLRCSPRSGDLSVYWYQQSLDQGLQFLIQYYNGEERAKGNILERFSAQQFPDLHSELNLSSLELGDSALYFCASSEGGEKLFFGSGTQLSVL.

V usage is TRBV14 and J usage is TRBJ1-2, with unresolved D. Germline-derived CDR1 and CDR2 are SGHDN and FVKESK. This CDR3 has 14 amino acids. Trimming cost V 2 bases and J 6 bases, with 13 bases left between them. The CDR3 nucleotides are TGTGCCAGCAGCCAACGAATGCAGGAACATGGCTACACCTTC. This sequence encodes CASSQRMQEHGYTF.

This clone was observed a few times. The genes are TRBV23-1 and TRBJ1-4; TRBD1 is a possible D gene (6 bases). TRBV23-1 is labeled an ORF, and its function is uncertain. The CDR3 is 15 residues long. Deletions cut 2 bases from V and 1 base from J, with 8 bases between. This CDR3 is CASSQRGRTNEKLFF. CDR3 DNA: TGCGCCAGCAGTCAAAGGGGGAGAACTAATGAAAAACTGTTTTTT.

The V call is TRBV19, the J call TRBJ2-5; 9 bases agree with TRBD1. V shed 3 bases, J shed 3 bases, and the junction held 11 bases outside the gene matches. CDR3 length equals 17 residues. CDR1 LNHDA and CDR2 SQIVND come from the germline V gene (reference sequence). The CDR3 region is CASSIGFGTGLKETQYF. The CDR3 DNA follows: TGTGCCAGTAGTATCGGGTTCGGGACAGGGCTTAAAGAGACCCAGTACTTC.